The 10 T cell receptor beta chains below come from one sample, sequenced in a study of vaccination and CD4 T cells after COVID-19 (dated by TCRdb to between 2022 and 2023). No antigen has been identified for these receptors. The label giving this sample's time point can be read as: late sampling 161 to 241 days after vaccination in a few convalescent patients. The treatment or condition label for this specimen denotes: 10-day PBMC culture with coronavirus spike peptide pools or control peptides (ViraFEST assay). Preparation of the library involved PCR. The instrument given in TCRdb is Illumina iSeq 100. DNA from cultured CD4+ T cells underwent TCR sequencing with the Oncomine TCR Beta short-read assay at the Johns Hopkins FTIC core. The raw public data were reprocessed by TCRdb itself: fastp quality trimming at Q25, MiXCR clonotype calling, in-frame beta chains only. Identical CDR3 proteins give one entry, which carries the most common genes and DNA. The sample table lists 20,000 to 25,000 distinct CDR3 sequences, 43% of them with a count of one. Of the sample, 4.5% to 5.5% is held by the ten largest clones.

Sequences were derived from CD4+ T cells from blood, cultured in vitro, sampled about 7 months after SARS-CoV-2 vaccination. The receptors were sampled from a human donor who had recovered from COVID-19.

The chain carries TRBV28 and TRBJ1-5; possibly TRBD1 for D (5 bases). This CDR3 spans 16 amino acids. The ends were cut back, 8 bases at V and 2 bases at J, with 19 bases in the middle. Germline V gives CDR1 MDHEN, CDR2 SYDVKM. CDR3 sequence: CASGIVQGSGNQPQHF. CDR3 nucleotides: TGTGCCAGCGGGATTGTCCAGGGTTCCGGCAATCAGCCCCAGCATTTT.

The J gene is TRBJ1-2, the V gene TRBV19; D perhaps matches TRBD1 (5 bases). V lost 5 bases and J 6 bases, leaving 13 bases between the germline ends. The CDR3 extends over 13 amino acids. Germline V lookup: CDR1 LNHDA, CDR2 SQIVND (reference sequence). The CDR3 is CASSRTGWDGYTF. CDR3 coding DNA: TGTGCCAGTAGTCGTACAGGTTGGGATGGCTACACCTTC.

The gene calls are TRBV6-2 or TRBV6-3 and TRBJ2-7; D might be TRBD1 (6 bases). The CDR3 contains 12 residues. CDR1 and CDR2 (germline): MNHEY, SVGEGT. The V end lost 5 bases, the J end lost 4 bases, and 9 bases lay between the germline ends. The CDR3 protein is CASSRQGYEQYF. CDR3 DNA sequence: TGTGCCAGCAGTCGGCAGGGGTACGAGCAGTACTTC.

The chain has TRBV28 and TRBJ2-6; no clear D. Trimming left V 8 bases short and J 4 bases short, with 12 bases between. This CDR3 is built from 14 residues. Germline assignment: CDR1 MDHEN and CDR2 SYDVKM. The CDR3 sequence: CASRRGPGANVLTF. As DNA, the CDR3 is TGTGCCAGCCGACGAGGACCCGGGGCCAACGTCCTGACTTTC.

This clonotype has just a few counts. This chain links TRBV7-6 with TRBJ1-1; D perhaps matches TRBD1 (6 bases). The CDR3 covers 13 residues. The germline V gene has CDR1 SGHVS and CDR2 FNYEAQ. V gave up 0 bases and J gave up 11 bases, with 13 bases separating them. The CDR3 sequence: CASSLAQGTGAFF. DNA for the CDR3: TGTGCCAGCAGCTTAGCTCAGGGGACGGGGGCTTTCTTT.

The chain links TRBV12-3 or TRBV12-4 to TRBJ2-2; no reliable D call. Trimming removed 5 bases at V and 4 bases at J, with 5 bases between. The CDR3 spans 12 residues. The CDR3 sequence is CASSPLTGELFF. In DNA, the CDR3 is TGTGCCAGCAGTCCGCTCACCGGGGAGCTGTTTTTT.

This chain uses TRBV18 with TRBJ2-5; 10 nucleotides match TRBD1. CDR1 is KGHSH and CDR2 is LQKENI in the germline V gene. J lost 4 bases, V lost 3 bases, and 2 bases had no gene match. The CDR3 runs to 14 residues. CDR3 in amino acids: CASSPGDRGETQYF. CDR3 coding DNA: TGTGCCAGCTCACCGGGGGACAGGGGAGAGACCCAGTACTTC.

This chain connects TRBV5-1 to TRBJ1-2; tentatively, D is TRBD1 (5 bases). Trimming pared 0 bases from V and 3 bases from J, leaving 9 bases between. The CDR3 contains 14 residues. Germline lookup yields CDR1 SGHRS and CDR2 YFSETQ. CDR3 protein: CASSLEGLDYGYTF. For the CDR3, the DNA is TGCGCCAGCAGCTTGGAGGGACTCGACTATGGCTACACCTTC.

The CDR3 coding sequence is TGTGCCAGCAGCTTAGGAGCGGGAGGGCCAGGGAATGAGCAGTTCTTC. Its translation is CASSLGAGGPGNEQFF. The chain has TRBV7-3 and TRBJ2-1; 10 bases line up with TRBD2. In germline, CDR1 is SGHTA, CDR2 FQGTGA. J gave up 7 bases and V 2 bases, and 8 bases lay outside the gene matches. The CDR3 contains 16 residues.

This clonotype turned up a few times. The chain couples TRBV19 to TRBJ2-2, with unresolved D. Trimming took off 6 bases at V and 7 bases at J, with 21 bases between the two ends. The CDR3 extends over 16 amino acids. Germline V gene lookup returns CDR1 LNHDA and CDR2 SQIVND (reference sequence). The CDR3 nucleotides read TGTGCCAGTAGCCCGGATCCTAGGGTTGTCGGCGGGGAGCTGTTTTTT. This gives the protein CASSPDPRVVGGELFF. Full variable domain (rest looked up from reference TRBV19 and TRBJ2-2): DGGITQSPKYLFRKEGQNVTLSCEQNLNHDAMYWYRQDPGQGLRLIYYSQIVNDFQKGDIAEGYSVSREKKESFPLTVTSAQKNPTAFYLCASSPDPRVVGGELFFGEGSRLTVL.